This T cell receptor beta chain is drawn from a study of beta chain features in type 1 diabetes. Expressed TCRB transcripts were sequenced after all isolated RNA was converted to cDNA. TCRdb's table, derived via immunoSEQ multiplex PCR, lists solely in-frame clones and lacks some. The sample contains hundreds of thousands of clones, roughly 8% of which appear only once. The study's findings and limits: Since sequencing was performed on cDNA, cells with high TCR expression could be over-represented.

On average, the one heparinised blood draw given by each donor was around 110 mL. Isolation of CD4+ naive, central memory, regulatory and stem cell-like memory cells was achieved by sorting via CD45RO/CCR7/CD25/CD127/CD95/CD27. This clone was seen only a few times. Its matching antigen is unknown. Between the trimmed V and J ends, which lost 4 bases and 0 bases, there was a span of 13 bases. From germline, CDR1 is SQVTM and CDR2 ANQGSEA. The CDR3 runs 15 residues. The clonotype was recovered from a woman between 18 and 30 years old in good health. The specimen was central memory CD4+ T cells from blood. This chain uses TRBV29-1 with TRBJ2-1; D unclear. DNA for the CDR3: TGCAGCGTTGTGGTTGAGACACACTCCTACAATGAGCAGTTCTTC. It is translated as CSVVVETHSYNEQFF.